These T cell receptor beta chains were read from a single sample in a study of shared clonotypes between healthy human individuals. Profiled with immunoSEQ multiplex PCR; TCRdb holds only in-frame clones, not every one. This sample yields a few million clones, of which 90% to 97% are seen a single time; 0.1% to 0.15% belongs to the top ten. The sample was naive CD4+ T cells sorted from blood. Source of these receptors: a man aged 18-30 years in good health. Each CDR3 is given with its conserved first and last residue. The D gene is left open where the match is weak. Not all rows give a size; the values are once, few, many and, for expanded clones, a class.

J | size | D | V | DNA | CDR3
TRBJ2-7 | - | - | TRBV7-2 | TGTGCCAGCAGCTTATCCGGGAATGGCTTCTACGAGCAGTACTTC | CASSLSGNGFYEQYF
TRBJ2-3 | - | - | TRBV11-2 | TGTGCCAGCAGCTTAGTCCGCAGAAGCACAGATACGCAGTATTTT | CASSLVRRSTDTQYF
TRBJ1-3 | - | TRBD1 | TRBV30 | TGTGCCTGGAGAAGGCCAGGGGGAGCTGGAAACACCATATATTTT | CAWRRPGGAGNTIYF
TRBJ2-2 | - | - | TRBV7-8 | TGTGCCAGCACCCCTCCCCGGACTCTCAGGGGGGAGCTGTTTTTT | CASTPPRTLRGELFF
TRBJ2-2 | - | - | TRBV11-3 | TGTGCCAGCAGCTTCATGGGGGCAGCCCTACCCACCGGGGAGCTGTTTTTT | CASSFMGAALPTGELFF
TRBJ1-2 | - | - | TRBV7-2 | TGTGCCAGCAGCAAAGGACTGAGCAACGATGGCTACACCTTC | CASSKGLSNDGYTF
TRBJ1-4 | - | - | TRBV30 | TGTGCCTGGACGTCCGGGGGGATGAGGGAAAAACTGTTTTTT | CAWTSGGMREKLFF
TRBJ2-3 | - | TRBD2 | TRBV15 | TGTGCCACCAGCAGAGGACTAGCGGTGACAGATACGCAGTATTTT | CATSRGLAVTDTQYF
TRBJ1-6 | few | - | TRBV7-2 | TGTGCCAGCAGCCTGGGGCTTTCACCCCTCCACTTT | CASSLGLSPLHF
TRBJ2-5 | - | - | TRBV19 | TGTGCCAGTAGTCTATATCGGGATACGACCCAGTACTTC | CASSLYRDTTQYF
TRBJ2-1 | once | - | TRBV7-3 | TGTGCCAGCAGCCCACAAGGGGGGGCCTCCTACAATGAGCAGTTCTTC | CASSPQGGASYNEQFF
TRBJ1-2 | - | - | TRBV18 | TGTGCCAGCTCACCGCAAAATGCGGCAGACTATGGCTACACCTTC | CASSPQNAADYGYTF
TRBJ1-6 | - | TRBD1 | TRBV6-5 | TGTGCCAGCAGCTTGGGCAGGGGGTCTAGTTCACCCCTCCACTTT | CASSLGRGSSSPLHF
TRBJ1-2 | - | TRBD1 | TRBV5-4 | TGTGCCAGCAGCTCTCCGGGACAGGGTACCCATGGCTACACCTTC | CASSSPGQGTHGYTF
TRBJ2-2 | - | TRBD2 | TRBV10-3 | TGTGCCATCAGCGCCCATGCGGGAGGCTCTCGGTCGAACACCGGGGAGCTGTTTTTT | CAISAHAGGSRSNTGELFF
TRBJ1-5 | - | TRBD1 | TRBV5-1 | TGCGCCAGCAGCTCCGGACAGGCCAATCAGCCCCAGCATTTT | CASSSGQANQPQHF
TRBJ1-3 | - | - | TRBV9 | TGTGCCAGCAGCGCTTACCAGGGGTCCTCTGGAAACACCATATATTTT | CASSAYQGSSGNTIYF
TRBJ2-5 | - | - | TRBV5-1 | TGCGCCAGCAGCCTTAGCGCAGCCCAAGAGACCCAGTACTTC | CASSLSAAQETQYF
TRBJ2-1 | - | - | TRBV29-1 | TGCAGCGTGTCTAACAATGAGCAGTTCTTC | CSVSNNEQFF
TRBJ2-7 | - | TRBD2 | TRBV7-2 | TGTGCCAGCAGCTTAGCCCGACTAGCGGGAGGAGACTACGAGCAGTACTTC | CASSLARLAGGDYEQYF
TRBJ1-5 | - | - | TRBV7-9 | TGTGCCAGCAGTACATCGGGGGGGGCGGGTCAGCCCCAGCATTTT | CASSTSGGAGQPQHF